What follows are 14 T cell receptor beta chains derived from one specimen sequenced in a study of identical twins. TCRdb re-called the 5' RACE reads with MiXCR, one entry per CDR3 protein. The sample includes 310,000 or so distinct CDR3 sequences, about 8.3% of them seen just once. This sample also belongs to another study, concerning yellow fever vaccine responses in identical twins.

The material sequenced was memory (CD45RO+) T cells sorted from blood. These receptors were collected from a young woman in good health.

This clonotype was seen at least ten times. This chain joins TRBV6-1 and TRBJ1-3; 8 bases fit TRBD1. V shed 10 bases and J 2 bases; nucleotides not matched to a gene: 4. CDR3 length: 13 residues. Germline values: CDR1 MNHNS, CDR2 SASEGT. The CDR3: CAISTGAGNTIYF. In nucleotides, the CDR3 is TGTGCCATATCGACAGGGGCTGGAAACACCATATATTTT.

The J gene is TRBJ2-1, the V gene TRBV5-4; no clear D gene. Germline CDR1 reads SGHNT; CDR2 reads YYREEE (reference sequence). This CDR3 is 14 amino acids long. With 1 base removed from V and 7 bases from J, the gap between germline ends came to 12 bases. CDR3 region: CASSLSGMGNEQFF. The DNA of the CDR3 is TGTGCCAGCAGCTTGTCAGGTATGGGAAATGAGCAGTTCTTC. Looking up the rest from reference TRBV5-4 and TRBJ2-1 gives the full variable domain: ETGVTQSPTHLIKTRGQQVTLRCSSQSGHNTVSWYQQALGQGPQFIFQYYREEENGRGNFPPRFSGLQFPNYSSELNVNALELDDSALYLCASSLSGMGNEQFFGPGTRLTVL.

This clonotype was detected many times. The chain joins TRBV5-6 to TRBJ2-5; D remains ambiguous. Deletions cut 5 bases from V and 7 bases from J, with 15 bases between. Germline V gives CDR1 SGHDT, CDR2 YYEEEE. This CDR3 comprises 13 residues. The CDR3 DNA sequence: TGTGCCAGCAGTTTTCGGAGCTTGGGGACCCAGTACTTC. Protein sequence: CASSFRSLGTQYF. Drawing the rest from reference TRBV5-6 and TRBJ2-5, the complete variable domain is DAGVTQSPTHLIKTRGQQVTLRCSPKSGHDTVSWYQQALGQGPQFIFQYYEEEERQRGNFPDRFSGHQFPNYSSELNVNALLLGDSALYLCASSFRSLGTQYFGPGTRLLVL.

The rearrangement links TRBV5-1 to TRBJ2-3; 10 bases align to TRBD1. The CDR3 spans 16 residues. Germline CDR1 SGHRS, CDR2 YFSETQ. Trimming cost V 5 bases and J 2 bases; bases outside gene matches: 8. In DNA, the CDR3 is TGCGCCAGCAGAAGGACAGGGGGGGCGGACACAGATACGCAGTATTTT. It translates to CASRRTGGADTDTQYF.

This clonotype was recorded many times. The chain joins TRBV12-3 or TRBV12-4 to TRBJ2-1, with TRBD2 matching over 7 bases. V trimming: 6 bases; J trimming: 7 bases; junction bases outside the gene matches: 6. The CDR3 length is 13 residues. CDR3 loop: CASREGGRNEQFF. The CDR3 DNA is TGTGCCAGCAGAGAGGGAGGGCGAAATGAGCAGTTCTTC.

This clonotype has more than one count but fewer than ten. The rearrangement joins TRBV6-1 to TRBJ2-1; D is tentatively TRBD1 or TRBD2 (6 bases each). Deletions cut 7 bases from V and 9 bases from J, with 16 bases between. This CDR3 is built from 13 residues. Germline-derived CDR1 and CDR2 are MNHNS and SASEGT. DNA for the CDR3: TGTGCCAGCACCCAACAGGGTAGCGGTGAGCAGTTCTTC. It translates to CASTQQGSGEQFF.

This clonotype was counted many times. The chain carries TRBV6-1 and TRBJ2-4; 7 bases agree with TRBD1. V dropped 0 bases and J dropped 8; count of bases not matched to a gene: 7. Germline CDR1 and CDR2: MNHNS and SASEGT. CDR3 length equals 15 residues. The CDR3 DNA is TGTGCCAGCAGTGAAGCGCAGAGGGGGCGGGACATTCAGTACTTC. Translated, it gives CASSEAQRGRDIQYF.

This clonotype was found many times. V is TRBV10-3 and J is TRBJ1-1; a weak D match, TRBD1 (6 bases). V lost 6 bases and J 0 bases, leaving 14 bases between the germline ends. CDR3 length: 15 amino acids. Germline V gene sequence: CDR1 ENHRY, CDR2 SYGVKD. CDR3 residues: CAIRPDGTMNTEAFF. CDR3 DNA sequence: TGTGCCATCAGGCCCGACGGGACAATGAACACTGAAGCTTTCTTT.

This clonotype showed up just a few times. This chain connects TRBV6-2 or TRBV6-3 to TRBJ2-5; 11 positions match TRBD2. J lost 4 bases, V lost 5 bases, and 24 bases had no gene match. Germline CDR1 and CDR2: MNHEY and SVGEGT. This CDR3 has 21 amino acids. The chain's CDR3 is CASSPRWVAGGPLDPGETQYF. As DNA, the CDR3 is TGTGCCAGCAGTCCCCGTTGGGTAGCGGGGGGGCCATTGGATCCGGGAGAGACCCAGTACTTC.

At least ten counts were recorded for this clonotype. The chain employs TRBV10-3 and TRBJ2-5; TRBD1 might be the D (6 bases). This CDR3 comprises 12 residues. V shed 0 bases and J shed 10 bases, with 9 bases lying between them. Germline CDR1 ENHRY, CDR2 SYGVKD. For the CDR3, the DNA is TGTGCCATCAGTGAGTCTACAGGGAACCAGTACTTC. Translation: CAISESTGNQYF.

The chain employs TRBV28 and TRBJ1-5; D perhaps matches TRBD1 (6 bases). The CDR3 runs 14 residues. The germline CDR1 and CDR2 sequences are MDHEN and SYDVKM. The V and J ends lost 4 bases and 2 bases respectively, with 9 bases between them. The CDR3 loop is CASSSTGRNQPQHF. The CDR3, as DNA: TGTGCCAGCAGTTCGACAGGTCGCAATCAGCCCCAGCATTTT.

Concerning this clonotype: A much larger clone differs by one base, so this may be a read error. The chain carries TRBV20-1 and TRBJ2-1; D unclear. The CDR3 loop spans 15 amino acids. Germline V gene data show CDR1 as DFQATT and CDR2 as SNEGSKA (reference sequence). The CDR3, as DNA: TGCAGTGCTACCCCCCAGTCTTCTCTGGGTAATGATCAGTTCTTC. Protein sequence: CSATPQSSLGNDQFF.

The gene calls are TRBV5-1 and TRBJ2-7; TRBD2 matches at 7 bases. Germline-derived CDR1 and CDR2 are SGHRS and YFSETQ. This CDR3 has 16 residues. The V and J ends lost 0 bases and 0 bases, in that order; junction bases with no gene match: 6. The CDR3 DNA reads TGCGCCAGCAGCTTGGCTCCTAGCGGACTCTCCTACGAGCAGTACTTC. Protein sequence: CASSLAPSGLSYEQYF.

This clonotype occurred many times. This chain uses TRBV10-1 with TRBJ1-3; D unclear. The CDR3 runs 11 residues. CDR1 WNHNN and CDR2 SYGVQD come from the germline V gene (reference sequence). Between the trimmed V and J ends, which lost 8 bases and 4 bases, there was a span of 6 bases. The CDR3 DNA reads TGCGCCAGCGGACCGGGAAACACCATATATTTT. Translated: CASGPGNTIYF.